This T cell receptor beta chain was recorded in a study of T cell repertoires in cytomegalovirus infection. Study details: Newly reported HLA-C-restricted and thoroughly characterized HLA-B-restricted CMV epitopes were employed. Public TCR beta signatures were indicative of both CMV infection and a matching HLA type.

General study points: CMV-specific TCR beta clonotypes restricted by HLA-C were the ones dominating the ex vivo response.

TCRdb used MiXCR to reprocess the reads, holding one entry per CDR3 protein. The table shows roughly 860,000 distinct CDR3 sequences, with about 33% occurring only once. Of note for this clonotype: Its antigen remains unidentified.

The specimen was cultured CD8+ T cells from PBMCs, collected from culture after CMV antigen stimulation. The TCR sequence derives from a human donor in good health (CMV status not recorded). Some clones in this sample may be carry-over from other donors' samples.

As DNA, the CDR3 is TGTGCCAGCAGCTACGGGACTAGCGGGGGCCGTAGTTATGAGCAGTTCTTC. Translating gives CASSYGTSGGRSYEQFF. The chain has TRBV7-4 and TRBJ2-1; 14 positions match TRBD2. CDR3 size: 17 residues. V was pared by 4 bases and J by 8 bases, with 10 bases of the junction left unmatched. Germline CDR1 is SGHVT and CDR2 is SQSDAQ. Full variable domain (remainder filled in from reference TRBV7-4 and TRBJ2-1): GAGVSQSPRYKVAKRGRDVALRCDSISGHVTLYWYRQTLGQGSEVLTYSQSDAQRDKSGRPSGRFSAERPERSVSTLKIQRTEQGDSAVYLCASSYGTSGGRSYEQFFGPGTRLTVL.